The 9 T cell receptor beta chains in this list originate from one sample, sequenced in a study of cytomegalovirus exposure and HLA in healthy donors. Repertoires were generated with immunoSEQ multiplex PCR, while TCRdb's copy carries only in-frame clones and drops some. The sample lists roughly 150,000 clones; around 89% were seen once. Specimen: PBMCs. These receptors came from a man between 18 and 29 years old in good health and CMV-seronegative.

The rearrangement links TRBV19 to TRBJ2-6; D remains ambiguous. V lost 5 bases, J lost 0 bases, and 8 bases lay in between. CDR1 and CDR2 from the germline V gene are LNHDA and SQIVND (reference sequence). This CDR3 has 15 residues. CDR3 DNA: TGTGCCAGTAGTCCAGAGGTCTCTGGGGCCAACGTCCTGACTTTC. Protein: CASSPEVSGANVLTF.

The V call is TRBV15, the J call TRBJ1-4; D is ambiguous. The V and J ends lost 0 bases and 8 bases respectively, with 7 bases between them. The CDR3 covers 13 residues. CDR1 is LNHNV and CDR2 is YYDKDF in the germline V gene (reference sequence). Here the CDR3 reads CATSRDRLEKLFF. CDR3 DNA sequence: TGTGCCACCAGCAGAGATCGGTTAGAAAAACTGTTTTTT.

As DNA, the CDR3 is TGTGCCAGCAGTGGTCAGGGGAATGAAAAACTGTTTTTT. Translated, it gives CASSGQGNEKLFF. The chain links TRBV6-1 to TRBJ1-4, with a weak D call TRBD1 (6 bases). This CDR3 comprises 13 residues. V was trimmed by 4 bases and J by 5 bases, leaving 8 bases between them. Germline values: CDR1 MNHNS, CDR2 SASEGT.

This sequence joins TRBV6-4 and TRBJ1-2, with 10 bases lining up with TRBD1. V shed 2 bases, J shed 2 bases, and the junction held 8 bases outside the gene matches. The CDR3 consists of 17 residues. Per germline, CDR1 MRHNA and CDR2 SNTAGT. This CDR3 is CASSDPGQGGLNYGYTF. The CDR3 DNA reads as TGTGCCAGCAGTGACCCAGGACAGGGGGGTCTAAACTATGGCTACACCTTC.

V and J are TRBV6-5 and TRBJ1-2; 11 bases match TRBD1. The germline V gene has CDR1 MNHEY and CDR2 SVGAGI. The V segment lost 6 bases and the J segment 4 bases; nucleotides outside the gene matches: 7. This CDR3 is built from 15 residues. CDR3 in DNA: TGTGCCAGCAGGCAAGGGACAGGGGGTGGCTATGGCTACACCTTC. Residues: CASRQGTGGGYGYTF.

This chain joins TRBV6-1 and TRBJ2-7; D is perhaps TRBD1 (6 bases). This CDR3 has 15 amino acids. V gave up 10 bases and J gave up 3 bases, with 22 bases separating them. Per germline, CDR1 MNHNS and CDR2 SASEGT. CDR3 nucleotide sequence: TGTGCCACGAACCGGGCAGGGGACGGCGTCTACGAGCAGTACTTC. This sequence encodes CATNRAGDGVYEQYF.

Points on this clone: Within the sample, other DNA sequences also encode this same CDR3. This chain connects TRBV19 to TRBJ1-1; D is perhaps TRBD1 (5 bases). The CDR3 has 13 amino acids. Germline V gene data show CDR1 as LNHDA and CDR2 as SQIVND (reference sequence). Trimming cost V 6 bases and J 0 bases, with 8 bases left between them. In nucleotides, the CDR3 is TGTGCCAGTAGCCCGACAGTGAACACTGAAGCTTTCTTT. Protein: CASSPTVNTEAFF.

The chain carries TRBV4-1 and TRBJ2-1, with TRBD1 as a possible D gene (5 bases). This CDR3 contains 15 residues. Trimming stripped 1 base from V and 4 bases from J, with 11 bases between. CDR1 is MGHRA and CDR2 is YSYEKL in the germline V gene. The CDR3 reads CASSQVSQGYNEQFF. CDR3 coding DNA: TGCGCCAGCAGCCAAGTGTCTCAGGGATACAATGAGCAGTTCTTC.

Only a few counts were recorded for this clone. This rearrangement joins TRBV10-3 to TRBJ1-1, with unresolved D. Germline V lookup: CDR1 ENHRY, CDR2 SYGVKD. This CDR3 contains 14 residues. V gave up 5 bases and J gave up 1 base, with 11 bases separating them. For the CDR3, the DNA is TGTGCCATCAGTCGTTTAAACACGAACACTGAAGCTTTCTTT. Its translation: CAISRLNTNTEAFF.